These 2 T cell receptor beta chains originate from one sample sequenced in a study of T cells in Graves' hyperthyroidism and ophthalmopathy. Using RNA transcripts as the source, TCR beta CDR3 regions were amplified. A set of HTBI primers served as the primers for a first-round RT-PCR of the TCR CDR3. TCRdb reprocessed the multiplex PCR reads via MiXCR and lists one record per CDR3 protein. The sample includes 490,000 or so distinct CDR3 sequences, roughly 23% of them seen just once. The specimen was blood. All receptors derive from a woman aged 70-85 years with Graves' ophthalmopathy.

This chain links TRBV20-1 with TRBJ1-6, with TRBD1 identical over 9 bases. Germline V gene lookup returns CDR1 DFQATT and CDR2 SNEGSKA (reference sequence). CDR3 length equals 16 residues. Trimming at V came to 4 bases and at J to 3 bases, leaving 7 bases not matched to a gene. CDR3 sequence (DNA): TGCAGTGCTATACCAAAGGACAGGGGCTATAATTCACCCCTCCACTTT. Protein product: CSAIPKDRGYNSPLHF.

Concerning this clonotype itself: A much larger clone sits a single nucleotide away, making a read error possible. Since the CDR3 does not end with the conserved phenylalanine or tryptophan, this likely comes from a read error. This chain uses TRBV9 with TRBJ2-5, with D possibly matching TRBD2 (6 bases). The CDR3 consists of 14 residues. Germline CDR1 is SGDLS and CDR2 is YYNGEE. V dropped 7 bases and J dropped 5 bases, with 18 bases sitting between them. CDR3 residues: CASSPGFGSETQYL. In nucleotides, the CDR3 is TGTGCCAGCTCACCCGGTTTCGGGAGCGAGACCCAGTACCTC.